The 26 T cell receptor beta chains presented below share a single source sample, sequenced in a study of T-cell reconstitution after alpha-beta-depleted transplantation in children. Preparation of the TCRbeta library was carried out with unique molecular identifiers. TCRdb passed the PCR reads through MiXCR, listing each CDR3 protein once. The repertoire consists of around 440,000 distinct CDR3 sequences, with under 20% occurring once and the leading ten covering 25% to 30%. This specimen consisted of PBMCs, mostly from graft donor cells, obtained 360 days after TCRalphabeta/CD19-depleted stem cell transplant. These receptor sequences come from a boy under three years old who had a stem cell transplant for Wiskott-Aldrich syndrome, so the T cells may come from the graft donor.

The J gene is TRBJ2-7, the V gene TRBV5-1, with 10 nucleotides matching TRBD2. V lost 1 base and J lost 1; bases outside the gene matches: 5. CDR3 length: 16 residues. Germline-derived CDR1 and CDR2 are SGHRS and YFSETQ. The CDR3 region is CASSLSGTSVSYEQYF. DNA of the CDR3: TGCGCCAGCAGCTTGTCAGGGACTAGCGTTTCCTACGAGCAGTACTTC.

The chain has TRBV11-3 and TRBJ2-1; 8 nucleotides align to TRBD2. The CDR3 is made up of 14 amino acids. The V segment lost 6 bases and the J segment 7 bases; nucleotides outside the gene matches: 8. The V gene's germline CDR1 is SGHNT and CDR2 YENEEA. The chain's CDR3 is CASSSGLVWNEQFF. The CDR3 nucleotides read TGTGCCAGCAGTTCGGGACTAGTATGGAATGAGCAGTTCTTC.

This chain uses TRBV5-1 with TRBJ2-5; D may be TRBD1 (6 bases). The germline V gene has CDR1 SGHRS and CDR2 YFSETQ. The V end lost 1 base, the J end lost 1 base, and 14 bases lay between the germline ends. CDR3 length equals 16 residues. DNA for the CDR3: TGCGCCAGCAGCTTGAGGGCAGGGGCTATCCAAGAGACCCAGTACTTC. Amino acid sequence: CASSLRAGAIQETQYF.

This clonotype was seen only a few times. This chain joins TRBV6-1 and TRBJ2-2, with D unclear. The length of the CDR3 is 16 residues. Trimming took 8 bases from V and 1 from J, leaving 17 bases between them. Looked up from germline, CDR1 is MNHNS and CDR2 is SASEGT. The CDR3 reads CASGTESTGNTGELFF. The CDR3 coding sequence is TGTGCCAGCGGCACAGAATCGACGGGGAACACCGGGGAGCTGTTTTTT.

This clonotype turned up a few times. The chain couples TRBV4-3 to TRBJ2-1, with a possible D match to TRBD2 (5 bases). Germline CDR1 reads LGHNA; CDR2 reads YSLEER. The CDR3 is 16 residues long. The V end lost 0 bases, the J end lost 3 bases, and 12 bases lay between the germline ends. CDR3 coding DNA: TGCGCCAGCAGCCAAGATCCCAGCGGAGTCTACAATGAGCAGTTCTTC. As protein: CASSQDPSGVYNEQFF.

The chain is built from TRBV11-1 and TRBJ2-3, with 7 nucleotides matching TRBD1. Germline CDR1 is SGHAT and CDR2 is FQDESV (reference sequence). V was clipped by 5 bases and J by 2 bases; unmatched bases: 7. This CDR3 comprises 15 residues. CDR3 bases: TGTGCCAGCAGCCCCGGGACAGTGATCACAGATACGCAGTATTTT. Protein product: CASSPGTVITDTQYF.

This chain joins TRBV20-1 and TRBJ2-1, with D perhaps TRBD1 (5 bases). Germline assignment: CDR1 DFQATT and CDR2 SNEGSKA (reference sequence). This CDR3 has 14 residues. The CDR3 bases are TGCAGCCCCAAACCCCCAGGGCCTTTTAATGAGCAGTTCTTC. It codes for CSPKPPGPFNEQFF.

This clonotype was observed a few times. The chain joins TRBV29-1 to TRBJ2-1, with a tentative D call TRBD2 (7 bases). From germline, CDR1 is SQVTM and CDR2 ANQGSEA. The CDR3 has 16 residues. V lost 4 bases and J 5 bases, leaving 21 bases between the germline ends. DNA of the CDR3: TGCAGCGTTGTAGGGGGGAGGGGGAGAGTGAACAATGAGCAGTTCTTC. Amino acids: CSVVGGRGRVNNEQFF.

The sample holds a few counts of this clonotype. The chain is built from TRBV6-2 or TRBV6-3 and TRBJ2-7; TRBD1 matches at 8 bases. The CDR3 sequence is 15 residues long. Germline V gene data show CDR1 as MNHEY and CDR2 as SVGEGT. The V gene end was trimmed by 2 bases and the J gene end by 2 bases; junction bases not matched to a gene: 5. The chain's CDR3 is CASSYLRTGPYEQYF. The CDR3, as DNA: TGTGCCAGCAGTTACCTCCGGACAGGGCCCTACGAGCAGTACTTC.

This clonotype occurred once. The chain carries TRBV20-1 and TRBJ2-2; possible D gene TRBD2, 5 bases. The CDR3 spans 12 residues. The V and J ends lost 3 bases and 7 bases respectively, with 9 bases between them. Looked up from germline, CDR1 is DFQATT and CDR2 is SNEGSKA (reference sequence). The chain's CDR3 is CSARPGNGELFF. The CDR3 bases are TGCAGTGCTAGGCCCGGGAACGGGGAGCTGTTTTTT.

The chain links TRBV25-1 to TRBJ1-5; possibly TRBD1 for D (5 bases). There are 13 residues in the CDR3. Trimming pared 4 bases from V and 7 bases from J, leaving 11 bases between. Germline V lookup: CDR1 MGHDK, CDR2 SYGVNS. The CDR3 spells CASSAGTGQPQHF. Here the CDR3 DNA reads TGTGCCAGCAGTGCAGGGACGGGGCAGCCCCAGCATTTT.

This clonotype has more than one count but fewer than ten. The CDR3 here is CAGGGNTIYF. The CDR3 nucleotides read TGTGCCGGGGGTGGAAACACCATATATTTT. The genes are TRBV7-9 and TRBJ1-3; the D gene is possibly TRBD1 (5 bases). Per the germline V gene, CDR1 is SEHNR and CDR2 is FQNEAQ (reference sequence). Trimming removed 11 bases at V and 3 bases at J, with 5 bases between. CDR3 length: 10 residues.

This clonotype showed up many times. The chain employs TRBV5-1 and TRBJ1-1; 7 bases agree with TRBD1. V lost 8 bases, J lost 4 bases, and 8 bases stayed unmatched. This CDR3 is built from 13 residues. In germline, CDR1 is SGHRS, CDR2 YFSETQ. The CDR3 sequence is CASYGQAGTEAFF. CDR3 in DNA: TGCGCCAGTTATGGACAGGCAGGCACTGAAGCTTTCTTT.

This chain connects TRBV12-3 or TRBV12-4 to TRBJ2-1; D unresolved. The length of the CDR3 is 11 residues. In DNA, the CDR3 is TGTAATTCGGGCAGTGGCAATGAGCAGTTCTTC. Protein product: CNSGSGNEQFF.

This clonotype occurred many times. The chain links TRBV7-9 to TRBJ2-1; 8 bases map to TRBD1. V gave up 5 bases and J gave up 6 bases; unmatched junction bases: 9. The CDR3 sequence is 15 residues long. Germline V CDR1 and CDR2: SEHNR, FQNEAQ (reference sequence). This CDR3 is CASSRGQGVVNEQFF. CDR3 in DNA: TGTGCCAGCAGCAGAGGACAGGGTGTAGTCAATGAGCAGTTCTTC.

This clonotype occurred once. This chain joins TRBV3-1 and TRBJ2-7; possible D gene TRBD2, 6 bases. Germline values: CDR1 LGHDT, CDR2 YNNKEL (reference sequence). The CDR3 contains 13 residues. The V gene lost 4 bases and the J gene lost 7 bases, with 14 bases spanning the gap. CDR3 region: CASSRSGAGEQYF. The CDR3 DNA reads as TGTGCCAGCAGCCGTTCCGGGGCGGGGGAGCAGTACTTC.

In nucleotides, the CDR3 is TGTGCCAGCAGCTTCGGCCCCTCGGGCACTGAAGCTTTCTTT. Its translation: CASSFGPSGTEAFF. V gene TRBV7-9 combines with J gene TRBJ1-1, with D unresolved. V was trimmed by 3 bases and J by 4 bases, leaving 12 bases between them. CDR1 and CDR2 (germline): SEHNR, FQNEAQ (reference sequence). CDR3 length equals 14 residues.

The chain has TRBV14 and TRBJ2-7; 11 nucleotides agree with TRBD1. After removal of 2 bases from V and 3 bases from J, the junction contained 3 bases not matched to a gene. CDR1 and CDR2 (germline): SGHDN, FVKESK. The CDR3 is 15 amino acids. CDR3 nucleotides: TGTGCCAGCAGCCAATATGGGACAGGGGGCTACGAGCAGTACTTC. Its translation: CASSQYGTGGYEQYF.

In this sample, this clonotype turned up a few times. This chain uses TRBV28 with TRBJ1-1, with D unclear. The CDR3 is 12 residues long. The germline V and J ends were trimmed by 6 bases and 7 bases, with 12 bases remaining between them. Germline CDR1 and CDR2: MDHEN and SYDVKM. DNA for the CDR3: TGTGCCAGCAGCGGACGGACTTGTGAAGCTTTCTTT. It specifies CASSGRTCEAFF. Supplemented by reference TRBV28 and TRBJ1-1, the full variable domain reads DVKVTQSSRYLVKRTGEKVFLECVQDMDHENMFWYRQDPGLGLRLIYFSYDVKMKEKGDIPEGYSVSREKKERFSLILESASTNQTSMYLCASSGRTCEAFFGQGTRLTVV.

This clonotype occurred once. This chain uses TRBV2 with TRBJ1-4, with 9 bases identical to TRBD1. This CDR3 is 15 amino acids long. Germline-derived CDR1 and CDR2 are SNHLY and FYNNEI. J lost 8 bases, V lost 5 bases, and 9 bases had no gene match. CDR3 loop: CASSPGTGFGEKLFF. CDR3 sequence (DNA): TGTGCCAGCAGTCCCGGGACAGGGTTCGGCGAAAAACTGTTTTTT.

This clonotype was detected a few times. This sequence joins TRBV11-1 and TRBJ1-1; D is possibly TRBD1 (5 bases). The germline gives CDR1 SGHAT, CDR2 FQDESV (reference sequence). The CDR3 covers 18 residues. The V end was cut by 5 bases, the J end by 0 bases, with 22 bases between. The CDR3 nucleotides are TGTGCCAGCAGCCCCGGGACGAAGTCATATAGTATGAACACTGAAGCTTTCTTT. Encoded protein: CASSPGTKSYSMNTEAFF.

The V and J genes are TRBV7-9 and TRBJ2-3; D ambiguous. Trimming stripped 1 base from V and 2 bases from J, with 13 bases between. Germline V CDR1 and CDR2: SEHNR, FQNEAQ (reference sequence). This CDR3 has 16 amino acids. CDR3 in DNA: TGTGCCAGCAGCTTAGTGGTTTCACAAATCACAGATACGCAGTATTTT. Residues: CASSLVVSQITDTQYF.

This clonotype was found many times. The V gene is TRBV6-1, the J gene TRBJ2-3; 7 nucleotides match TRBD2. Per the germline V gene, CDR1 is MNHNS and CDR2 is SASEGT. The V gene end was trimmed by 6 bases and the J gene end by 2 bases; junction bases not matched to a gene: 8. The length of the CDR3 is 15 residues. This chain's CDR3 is CASRRLAWPTDTQYF. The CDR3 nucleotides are TGTGCCAGCAGGAGACTAGCTTGGCCCACAGATACGCAGTATTTT.

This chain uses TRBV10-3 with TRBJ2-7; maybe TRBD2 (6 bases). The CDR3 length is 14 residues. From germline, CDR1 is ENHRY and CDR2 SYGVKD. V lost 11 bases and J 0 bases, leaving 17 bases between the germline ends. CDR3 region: CASTRRESSYEQYF. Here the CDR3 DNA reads TGTGCCTCAACCCGGAGGGAGAGCTCCTACGAGCAGTACTTC.

The CDR3 region has the DNA TGTGCCAGCAGCTTAGCCCCCATAGAAGATACGCAGTATTTT. Protein product: CASSLAPIEDTQYF. The chain is built from TRBV7-9 and TRBJ2-3, with D unresolved. Trimming pared 0 bases from V and 5 bases from J, leaving 9 bases between. Germline CDR1 reads SEHNR; CDR2 reads FQNEAQ (reference sequence). This CDR3 is built from 14 residues.

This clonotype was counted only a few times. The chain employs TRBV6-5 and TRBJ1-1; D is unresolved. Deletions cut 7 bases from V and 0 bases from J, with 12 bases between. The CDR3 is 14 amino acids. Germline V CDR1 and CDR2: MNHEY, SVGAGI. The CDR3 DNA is TGTGCCAGCAACCCACGGGCCCTGAACACTGAAGCTTTCTTT. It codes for CASNPRALNTEAFF.